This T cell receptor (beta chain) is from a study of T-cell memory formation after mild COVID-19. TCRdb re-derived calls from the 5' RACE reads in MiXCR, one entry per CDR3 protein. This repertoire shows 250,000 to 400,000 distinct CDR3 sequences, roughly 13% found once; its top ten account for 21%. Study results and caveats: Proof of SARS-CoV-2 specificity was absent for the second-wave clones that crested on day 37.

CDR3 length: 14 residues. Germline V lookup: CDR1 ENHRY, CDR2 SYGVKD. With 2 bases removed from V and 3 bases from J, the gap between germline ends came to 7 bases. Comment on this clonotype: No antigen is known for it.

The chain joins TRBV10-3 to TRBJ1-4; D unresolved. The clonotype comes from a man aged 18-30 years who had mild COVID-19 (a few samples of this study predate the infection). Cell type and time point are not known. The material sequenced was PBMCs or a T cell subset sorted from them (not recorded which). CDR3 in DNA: TGTGCCATCAGTGAGCGGCAGTCTAATGAAAAACTGTTTTTT. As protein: CAISERQSNEKLFF.